Listed here are 15 T cell receptor beta chains from one sample, sequenced in a study of shared clonotypes between healthy human individuals (dated by TCRdb to 2018 to 2020). Receptors were amplified or captured by the immunoSEQ multiplex PCR assay. TCRdb took this table from immuneACCESS and kept in-frame rearrangements with V and J called. Such tables lack part of the clones; where checked against another copy, unresolved V genes explain under half of the gap, and the rest is unexplained. Present in this sample are roughly 2.6 million clones, around nine tenths of which were seen just once. The ten largest clones capture 0.13% to 0.15% of the sample. The sequencing input was naive CD4+ T cells sorted from blood. Explained via the paper, the cell subset or site label denotes: CD45RA+ positively selected. These receptors all come from a young man in good health.

This clone was seen more than once but under ten times. The V and J genes are TRBV5-4 and TRBJ1-1; possible D gene TRBD1, 6 bases. Between the trimmed V and J ends, which lost 6 bases and 1 base, there was a span of 19 bases. The V gene's germline CDR1 is SGHNT and CDR2 YYREEE (reference sequence). There are 16 residues in the CDR3. The CDR3 DNA is TGTGCCAGCATCCCGGGGGGCTGGGGCCGGAACACTGAAGCTTTCTTT. Translated, it gives CASIPGGWGRNTEAFF.

The chain couples TRBV7-9 to TRBJ1-4, with TRBD1 as a possible D gene (6 bases). V was trimmed by 3 bases and J by 4 bases, leaving 12 bases between them. In germline, CDR1 is SEHNR, CDR2 FQNEAQ (reference sequence). The CDR3 sequence is 15 residues long. CDR3 loop: CASSLWGRGNEKLFF. DNA for the CDR3: TGTGCCAGCAGCTTGTGGGGCAGGGGTAATGAAAAACTGTTTTTT.

This clone was observed once. The genes are TRBV5-4 and TRBJ2-7; TRBD2 might be the D (6 bases). The CDR3 sequence is 15 residues long. The ends were cut back, 4 bases at V and 2 bases at J, with 16 bases in the middle. From germline, CDR1 is SGHNT and CDR2 YYREEE (reference sequence). The CDR3 DNA follows: TGTGCCAGCAGCCCGGGACTGGATAAAACCTACGAGCAGTACTTC. Amino acids: CASSPGLDKTYEQYF. The variable domain in full, with the rest retrieved from reference TRBV5-4 and TRBJ2-7, is ETGVTQSPTHLIKTRGQQVTLRCSSQSGHNTVSWYQQALGQGPQFIFQYYREEENGRGNFPPRFSGLQFPNYSSELNVNALELDDSALYLCASSPGLDKTYEQYFGPGTRLTVT.

This chain links TRBV7-2 with TRBJ1-1; 9 bases map to TRBD1. The ends lost 4 bases at V and 4 bases at J; junction bases unmatched: 1. Per germline, CDR1 SGHTA and CDR2 FQGNSA. The CDR3 covers 13 residues. CDR3 amino acids: CASSWTGVTEAFF. The CDR3 bases are TGTGCCAGCAGCTGGACAGGGGTCACTGAAGCTTTCTTT.

This clone was recorded only once. The chain combines TRBV1 with TRBJ2-7. TRBV1 is a pseudogene. The CDR3 is made up of 15 amino acids. DNA for the CDR3: TGCACCAGCAGCCATAAAGCCGGGACCTCCTACGAGCAGTACTTC. This gives the protein CTSSHKAGTSYEQYF.

This sequence joins TRBV19 and TRBJ1-4; a weak D match, TRBD1 (5 bases). Germline V gene data show CDR1 as LNHDA and CDR2 as SQIVND (reference sequence). The CDR3 length is 14 residues. V dropped 1 base and J dropped 4 bases, with 7 bases sitting between them. CDR3 in amino acids: CASSIGGDNEKLFF. The CDR3 nucleotides are TGTGCCAGTAGTATAGGAGGGGATAATGAAAAACTGTTTTTT. The entire variable domain, with the rest obtained from reference TRBV19 and TRBJ1-4, is as follows: DGGITQSPKYLFRKEGQNVTLSCEQNLNHDAMYWYRQDPGQGLRLIYYSQIVNDFQKGDIAEGYSVSREKKESFPLTVTSAQKNPTAFYLCASSIGGDNEKLFFGSGTQLSVL.

In the case of this clone: This sample includes further DNA sequences coding for the same CDR3. This chain connects TRBV19 to TRBJ1-1; perhaps TRBD1 as D (5 bases). Germline CDR1 is LNHDA and CDR2 is SQIVND (reference sequence). CDR3 size: 15 residues. V was cut by 2 bases and J by 0 bases, with 10 bases left in between. The CDR3 sequence is CASSIQGGLNTEAFF. The CDR3 DNA sequence: TGTGCCAGTAGTATACAGGGAGGGTTGAACACTGAAGCTTTCTTT. The whole variable domain, remainder taken from reference TRBV19 and TRBJ1-1, is DGGITQSPKYLFRKEGQNVTLSCEQNLNHDAMYWYRQDPGQGLRLIYYSQIVNDFQKGDIAEGYSVSREKKESFPLTVTSAQKNPTAFYLCASSIQGGLNTEAFFGQGTRLTVV.

This sequence joins TRBV5-1 and TRBJ2-5; D may correspond to TRBD1 or TRBD2 (6 bases each). CDR3 length equals 17 residues. Germline V gene lookup returns CDR1 SGHRS and CDR2 YFSETQ. With 4 bases removed from V and 2 bases from J, the gap between germline ends came to 21 bases. This CDR3 reads CASSQIVTGASQETQYF. CDR3 DNA: TGCGCCAGCAGCCAAATAGTTACGGGGGCGAGTCAAGAGACCCAGTACTTC.

The chain has TRBV11-2 and TRBJ2-1, with D perhaps matching TRBD2 (6 bases). Germline V gene sequence: CDR1 SGHAT, CDR2 FQNNGV. V lost 8 bases and J 1 base, leaving 15 bases between the germline ends. CDR3 length: 15 amino acids. This chain's CDR3 is CASAKVAGSYNEQFF. CDR3 DNA: TGTGCCAGCGCCAAGGTGGCGGGATCCTACAATGAGCAGTTCTTC.

J is TRBJ2-1 and V is TRBV7-3; 12 nucleotides align to TRBD2. J lost 8 bases, V lost 6 bases, and 5 bases had no gene match. This CDR3 comprises 14 residues. Looked up from germline, CDR1 is SGHTA and CDR2 is FQGTGA. The CDR3, as DNA: TGTGCCAGCAGTACTAGCGGGGGGTACGATGAGCAGTTCTTC. It specifies CASSTSGGYDEQFF.

On this clone itself: Other DNA variants within this sample encode the same CDR3. This chain connects TRBV10-3 to TRBJ2-7; D unclear. The germline V gene encodes CDR1 ENHRY and CDR2 SYGVKD. The CDR3 is 12 amino acids. Trimming took 1 base from V and 5 from J, leaving 6 bases between them. The chain's CDR3 is CAISELADEQYF. CDR3 bases: TGTGCCATCAGTGAGTTGGCAGACGAGCAGTACTTC.

V usage is TRBV5-1 and J usage is TRBJ1-3; the D is unclear. CDR1 is SGHRS, CDR2 YFSETQ, per germline. V was pared by 4 bases and J by 0 bases, with 8 bases between. The CDR3 covers 14 residues. CDR3 sequence reads: CASSSTASGNTIYF. CDR3 coding DNA: TGCGCCAGCAGCAGTACAGCCTCTGGAAACACCATATATTTT. Full variable domain (missing parts from reference TRBV5-1 and TRBJ1-3): KAGVTQTPRYLIKTRGQQVTLSCSPISGHRSVSWYQQTPGQGLQFLFEYFSETQRNKGNFPGRFSGRQFSNSRSEMNVSTLELGDSALYLCASSSTASGNTIYFGEGSWLTVV.

This chain uses TRBV6-5 with TRBJ1-1; D might be TRBD1 (5 bases). This CDR3 is 13 amino acids long. The germline V gene encodes CDR1 MNHEY and CDR2 SVGAGI. Trimming stripped 6 bases from V and 2 bases from J, with 10 bases between. CDR3 residues: CASRLTVNTEAFF. The CDR3 nucleotides read TGTGCCAGCAGACTGACAGTTAACACTGAAGCTTTCTTT.

The J gene is TRBJ1-1, the V gene TRBV7-8; D unclear. V gave up 1 base and J gave up 7 bases, with 10 bases separating them. The CDR3 length is 13 residues. Germline lookup yields CDR1 SGHVS and CDR2 FQNEAQ. CDR3 sequence reads: CASSLGGKLEAFF. CDR3 DNA: TGTGCCAGCAGCTTAGGCGGGAAACTTGAAGCTTTCTTT.

Regarding this clone: This sample includes further DNA sequences coding for the same CDR3. V gene TRBV5-8 combines with J gene TRBJ1-5; unclear D gene. The V and J ends lost 0 bases and 3 bases respectively, with 7 bases between them. Germline-derived CDR1 and CDR2 are SGHTS and YDEGEE. This CDR3 is 14 amino acids long. CDR3 nucleotide sequence: TGTGCCAGCAGCTTGGAAGGGTCCAATCAGCCCCAGCATTTT. Encoded protein: CASSLEGSNQPQHF. The full variable domain, its missing parts supplied by reference TRBV5-8 and TRBJ1-5, is EAGVTQSPTHLIKTRGQQATLRCSPISGHTSVYWYQQALGLGLQFLLWYDEGEERNRGNFPPRFSGRQFPNYSSELNVNALELEDSALYLCASSLEGSNQPQHFGDGTRLSIL.